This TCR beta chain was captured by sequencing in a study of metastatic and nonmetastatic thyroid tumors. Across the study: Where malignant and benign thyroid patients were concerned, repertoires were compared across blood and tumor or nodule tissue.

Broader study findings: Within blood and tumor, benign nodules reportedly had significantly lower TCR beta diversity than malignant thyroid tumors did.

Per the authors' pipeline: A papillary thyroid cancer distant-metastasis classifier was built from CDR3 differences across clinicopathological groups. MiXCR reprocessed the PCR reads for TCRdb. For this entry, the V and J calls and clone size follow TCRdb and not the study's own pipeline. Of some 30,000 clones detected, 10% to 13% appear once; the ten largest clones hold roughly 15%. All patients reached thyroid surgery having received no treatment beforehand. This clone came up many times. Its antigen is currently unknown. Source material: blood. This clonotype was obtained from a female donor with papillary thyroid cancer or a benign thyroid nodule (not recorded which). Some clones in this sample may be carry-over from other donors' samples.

CDR3 residues: CASSPGVVTFF. The CDR3 DNA reads TGTGCCAGCAGCCCCGGGGTAGTAACTTTCTTT. The rearrangement links TRBV7-2 to TRBJ1-1; no reliable D call. V lost 5 bases and J lost 12, with 13 bases in between. CDR1 and CDR2 from the germline V gene are SGHTA and FQGNSA. This CDR3 has 11 amino acids.